This entry lists 23 T cell receptor beta chains sequenced from one sample in a study of shared clonotypes between healthy human individuals. Generated by immunoSEQ multiplex PCR, the TCRdb table keeps only in-frame clones and is missing some. The table records more than 500,000 clones, roughly 95% of them present only once. The sequencing input was naive CD4+ T cells sorted from blood. Sample subset: CD45RA+ positively selected. The receptors stem from a woman aged 25 to 45 in good health.

The chain couples TRBV4-2 to TRBJ2-3; 12 bases are shared with TRBD2. The CDR3 totals 15 residues. With V trimmed by 0 bases and J by 11 bases, 6 bases remained unmatched. The V gene's germline CDR1 is LGHNA and CDR2 YNFKEQ. In DNA form, the CDR3 reads TGTGCCAGCAGCCAAGAACTAGCGGGAGGCAGAAGGCAGTATTTT. It is translated as CASSQELAGGRRQYF.

The chain employs TRBV28 and TRBJ2-5; no reliable D call. The CDR3 covers 11 residues. V lost 7 bases, J lost 5 bases, and 8 bases lay in between. Germline V CDR1 and CDR2: MDHEN, SYDVKM. The CDR3 spells CASTRGETQYF. CDR3 in DNA: TGTGCCAGCACCCGTGGGGAGACCCAGTACTTC.

This chain joins TRBV7-8 and TRBJ1-1; D perhaps matches TRBD1 (6 bases). V was clipped by 5 bases and J by 1 base, with 14 bases between them. In germline, CDR1 is SGHVS, CDR2 FQNEAQ. The CDR3 extends over 15 amino acids. CDR3 protein: CASSVQGLENTEAFF. For the CDR3, the DNA is TGTGCCAGCAGCGTACAGGGTTTAGAGAACACTGAAGCTTTCTTT.

CDR3 DNA: TGTGCCAGCAGTTCACCGGGGGAGAGGGTCGAGCAGTACTTC. Translating it yields CASSSPGERVEQYF. This chain joins TRBV28 and TRBJ2-7; TRBD2 is a possible D gene (6 bases). The V and J ends lost 4 bases and 6 bases respectively, with 16 bases between them. The length of the CDR3 is 14 residues. Germline CDR1 MDHEN, CDR2 SYDVKM.

The genes are TRBV7-8 and TRBJ2-3; TRBD1 matches 7 bases. CDR1 SGHVS and CDR2 FQNEAQ come from the germline V gene. This CDR3 comprises 14 residues. V shed 4 bases and J 3 bases; nucleotides not matched to a gene: 4. CDR3 sequence (DNA): TGTGCCAGCAGCTCAGGGGGAAGGACAGATACGCAGTATTTT. Translated, it gives CASSSGGRTDTQYF. Combining the CDR3 with reference TRBV7-8 and TRBJ2-3 gives the whole variable domain GAGVSQSPRYKVAKRGQDVALRCDPISGHVSLFWYQQALGQGPEFLTYFQNEAQLDKSGLPSDRFFAERPEGSVSTLKIQRTQQEDSAVYLCASSSGGRTDTQYFGPGTRLTVL.

This sequence joins TRBV7-9 and TRBJ1-2; a weak D match, TRBD1 (5 bases). With 4 bases removed from V and 5 bases from J, the gap between germline ends came to 17 bases. Germline CDR1 is SEHNR and CDR2 is FQNEAQ (reference sequence). The CDR3 is 15 residues long. In DNA form, the CDR3 reads TGTGCCAGCAGCTCCCAGGGTATGGTGCTTTATGGCTACACCTTC. This codes for CASSSQGMVLYGYTF.

The chain employs TRBV10-3 and TRBJ2-7, with TRBD2 matching 8 bases. The J segment lost 6 bases and the V segment lost 2 bases, leaving 15 bases of the junction unmatched. CDR1 and CDR2 from the germline V gene are ENHRY and SYGVKD. The CDR3 has 17 residues. CDR3 nucleotides: TGTGCCATCAGTGAGGGAATCAAAGCGGGAGAAATAGCCGAGCAGTACTTC. As protein: CAISEGIKAGEIAEQYF.

The J gene is TRBJ2-2, the V gene TRBV6-1; D call uncertain. CDR3 length: 17 residues. Germline-derived CDR1 and CDR2 are MNHNS and SASEGT. Trimming shortened V by 1 base and J by 0 bases, and 12 bases separated the two germline ends. DNA of the CDR3: TGTGCCAGCAGTGAAGTGACTGGCGGTGCGAACACCGGGGAGCTGTTTTTT. Amino acid sequence: CASSEVTGGANTGELFF.

The chain joins TRBV28 to TRBJ1-2, with D unresolved. Germline V gene lookup returns CDR1 MDHEN and CDR2 SYDVKM. CDR3 length: 13 residues. Deletions cut 6 bases from V and 6 bases from J, with 14 bases between. The CDR3 DNA follows: TGTGCCAGCAGCCCCGGCATAGAACATGGCTACACCTTC. Its translation: CASSPGIEHGYTF.

The chain carries TRBV11-3 and TRBJ2-7; 11 bases line up with TRBD1. This CDR3 has 14 residues. CDR1 and CDR2 from the germline V gene are SGHNT and YENEEA. V trimming: 4 bases; J trimming: 3 bases; junction bases outside the gene matches: 2. CDR3 sequence (DNA): TGTGCCAGCAGCTGGGGGACAGGGGGCTACGAGCAGTACTTC. Translation gives CASSWGTGGYEQYF.

The V call is TRBV7-2, the J call TRBJ2-1; 8 nucleotides align to TRBD2. Per germline, CDR1 SGHTA and CDR2 FQGNSA. CDR3 length: 15 residues. J lost 7 bases, V lost 3 bases, and 8 bases had no gene match. The CDR3 nucleotides are TGTGCCAGCAGCTTCTCCGGGACTAGGGCAAATGAGCAGTTCTTC. This translates into CASSFSGTRANEQFF.

V and J are TRBV29-1 and TRBJ2-3; 14 bases align to TRBD2. CDR3 length: 17 residues. The V gene's germline CDR1 is SQVTM and CDR2 ANQGSEA. Trimming took 7 bases from V and 6 from J; bases not matched to a gene: 15. CDR3 sequence (DNA): TGCAGCGGGGAGGGTCCCCCGGGACTAGCGGGAGAGGATACGCAGTATTTT. It codes for CSGEGPPGLAGEDTQYF.

This chain joins TRBV19 and TRBJ2-7; tentatively, D is TRBD2 (5 bases). CDR3 length: 13 amino acids. Germline values: CDR1 LNHDA, CDR2 SQIVND (reference sequence). Deletions cut 3 bases from V and 2 bases from J, with 8 bases between. Here the CDR3 reads CASSIPGTYEQYF. CDR3 DNA: TGTGCCAGTAGTATTCCGGGGACCTACGAGCAGTACTTC.

The chain links TRBV28 to TRBJ1-4; TRBD1 matches 7 bases. This CDR3 is built from 11 residues. The junction had 5 bases not matched to a gene; V was cut back by 11 bases and J by 8 bases. In germline, CDR1 is MDHEN, CDR2 SYDVKM. This CDR3 is CASQGGEKLFF. Written as DNA, the CDR3 is TGTGCCTCCCAAGGGGGCGAAAAACTGTTTTTT. Supplemented by reference TRBV28 and TRBJ1-4, the full variable domain reads DVKVTQSSRYLVKRTGEKVFLECVQDMDHENMFWYRQDPGLGLRLIYFSYDVKMKEKGDIPEGYSVSREKKERFSLILESASTNQTSMYLCASQGGEKLFFGSGTQLSVL.

V is TRBV6-6 and J is TRBJ2-3; TRBD1 matches at 7 bases. J was trimmed by 1 base and V by 5 bases; bases with no gene match: 6. This CDR3 has 15 residues. The germline V gene encodes CDR1 MNHNY and CDR2 SVGAGI (reference sequence). The CDR3 loop reads CASSLGGAGTDTQYF. CDR3 DNA sequence: TGTGCCAGCAGTCTAGGGGGCGCCGGCACAGATACGCAGTATTTT.

This clone was seen only once. This chain uses TRBV2 with TRBJ2-2; 7 bases line up with TRBD1. The CDR3 contains 12 residues. V shed 6 bases and J 6 bases; nucleotides not matched to a gene: 1. CDR1 and CDR2 from the germline V gene are SNHLY and FYNNEI. CDR3 sequence (DNA): TGTGCCAGCAGACAGGGGTCCGGGGAGCTGTTTTTT. As protein: CASRQGSGELFF. The full variable domain, in which reference TRBV2 and TRBJ2-2 provide the parts outside the CDR3, is EPEVTQTPSHQVTQMGQEVILRCVPISNHLYFYWYRQILGQKVEFLVSFYNNEISEKSEIFDDQFSVERPDGSNFTLKIRSTKLEDSAMYFCASRQGSGELFFGEGSRLTVL.

The chain uses TRBV28 and TRBJ2-1; D gene unclear. V lost 4 bases and J lost 0, with 10 bases in between. The CDR3 contains 15 residues. CDR1 and CDR2 from the germline V gene are MDHEN and SYDVKM. CDR3 bases: TGTGCCAGCAGTTCCGGGCTCAGCTCCTACAATGAGCAGTTCTTC. Its protein product is CASSSGLSSYNEQFF.

The chain employs TRBV4-2 and TRBJ2-1; TRBD2 aligns across 9 bases. Trimming at V came to 0 bases and at J to 10 bases, leaving 13 bases not matched to a gene. The CDR3 contains 17 residues. Per the germline V gene, CDR1 is LGHNA and CDR2 is YNFKEQ. The CDR3, as DNA: TGTGCCAGCAGCCAAGATGGGGCGGGAGGGCCTCTTGGGGAGCAGTTCTTC. The encoded protein is CASSQDGAGGPLGEQFF.

The chain has TRBV6-1 and TRBJ1-5; a weak D match, TRBD1 (6 bases). CDR1 and CDR2 from the germline V gene are MNHNS and SASEGT. Deletions cut 6 bases from V and 3 bases from J, with 12 bases between. The CDR3 loop spans 14 amino acids. In DNA, the CDR3 is TGTGCCAGCAGCACAGGGTTTTCCAATCAGCCCCAGCATTTT. As protein: CASSTGFSNQPQHF.

This clone has a handful of counts. This chain connects TRBV4-1 to TRBJ1-4, with 9 bases aligning to TRBD1. The germline V gene encodes CDR1 MGHRA and CDR2 YSYEKL. The CDR3 covers 15 residues. The V gene end was trimmed by 0 bases and the J gene end by 5 bases; junction bases not matched to a gene: 1. CDR3 sequence (DNA): TGCGCCAGCAGCCAAGAAGGGACAGGGAATGAAAAACTGTTTTTT. Translating it yields CASSQEGTGNEKLFF.

V gene TRBV7-9 combines with J gene TRBJ2-3, with D possibly matching TRBD2 (6 bases). V was clipped by 5 bases and J by 3 bases, with 12 bases between them. Germline V gene data show CDR1 as SEHNR and CDR2 as FQNEAQ (reference sequence). This CDR3 contains 14 residues. For the CDR3, the DNA is TGTGCCAGCAGCCCGGGACTGGGTACAGATACGCAGTATTTT. It translates to CASSPGLGTDTQYF.

The chain couples TRBV10-3 to TRBJ2-7, with D unclear. Germline V CDR1 and CDR2: ENHRY, SYGVKD. The V end lost 2 bases, the J end lost 3 bases, and 11 bases lay between the germline ends. CDR3 size: 14 residues. The CDR3 nucleotides read TGTGCCATCAGTGAGAGAACAGCCTTCTACGAGCAGTACTTC. Residues: CAISERTAFYEQYF.

This clone was seen a single time. V usage is TRBV29-1 and J usage is TRBJ1-3; TRBD1 might be the D (6 bases). Germline lookup yields CDR1 SQVTM and CDR2 ANQGSEA. The CDR3 length is 13 residues. V dropped 5 bases and J dropped 0 bases, with 8 bases sitting between them. The DNA for the CDR3 is TGCAGCGTTTGGGACAACTCTGGAAACACCATATATTTT. Residues: CSVWDNSGNTIYF.